Included here is one T cell receptor beta chain sequence, with context. This clone was seen a few times. The clone's antigen remains unknown. Per-nucleotide qualities are absent, and no much larger clonotype sits a single base away. This sample was included in a study of blood T cell repertoires in COVID-19 (dated by TCRdb to 2019 to 2021). Notes on the research overall: Samples from collaborators originated in the United States, Italy and Spain and spanned both the acute and convalescent phases of COVID-19. The material from the prospective study consisted of cDNA or gDNA derived from T cells, B-cell-depleted T cells, or PBMCs. Subjects who had been exposed to COVID-19, were actively infected with it, or had recovered from it provided the deeply sampled blood TCRbeta repertoires that made up the dataset. A freely available public database, intended as a resource for researchers studying the immune response to SARS-CoV-2, is where the repertoires were released. The samples were drawn from two sources: the first 160 participants of the ongoing ImmuneRACE study, and some 1,300 subjects contributed by 6 global collaborators. Nearly every sample came with metadata listing a de-identified subject ID, COVID-19 status, age in years and sex. Where HLA class I and class II types were available, the types were taken from metadata supplied by the sample provider, not from assay-based typing. Summary of the overall study and its limitations: How much clinical and demographic metadata was included differed by source and by participant, and the metadata was provided uncurated.

Measured from the cysteine to the phenylalanine, the CDR3 is 13 residues long. Left in the record is the CDR3 DNA by itself, 39 bases read in frame from the first base. The germline V gene sets CDR1 to SGHRS and CDR2 to YFSETQ. V loses 3 bases, J loses 5 bases, and the germline ends lie 11 bases apart. Whole blood was collected in K2EDTA tubes by collaborating institutions according to the institutions' own protocols. Collaborator samples were shipped for TCRbeta analysis as frozen whole blood, isolated PBMCs, or DNA extracted from either sample type. TCRbeta CDR3 regions were amplified from genomic DNA using the immunoSEQ Assay, a bias-controlled multiplex PCR. The original methods were these. The number of nucleated cells in each sample was estimated from the amplification of reference gene primers within the assay. To quantify the absolute abundance of each unique TCRbeta CDR3 rearrangement, sequence reads were collapsed and filtered. For each sample, productive Simpson clonality was calculated as the square root of Simpson's diversity index over productive rearrangements. In its TCRdb copy, this immuneACCESS table keeps in-frame sequences only and misses some clones. Where compared with another copy, unresolved V genes explain less than half of these, and the others have no known cause. The D gene and trimming were derived from the DNA, and the V and J assignments and clone size from that table. The sample table lists approximately 230,000 clones, roughly 85% of them with a count of one. The ten largest clones add up to under 4% of the sample.

The sequence is built from TRBV5-1 and TRBJ1-1; the D gene assignment is ambiguous. The receptor was derived from a man between 18 and 29 years old with active or convalescent COVID-19. Sequenced input: peripheral blood. The base sequence is TGCGCCAGCAGCTACCTGTCCGGGACTGAAGCTTTCTTT. It translates to CASSYLSGTEAFF.